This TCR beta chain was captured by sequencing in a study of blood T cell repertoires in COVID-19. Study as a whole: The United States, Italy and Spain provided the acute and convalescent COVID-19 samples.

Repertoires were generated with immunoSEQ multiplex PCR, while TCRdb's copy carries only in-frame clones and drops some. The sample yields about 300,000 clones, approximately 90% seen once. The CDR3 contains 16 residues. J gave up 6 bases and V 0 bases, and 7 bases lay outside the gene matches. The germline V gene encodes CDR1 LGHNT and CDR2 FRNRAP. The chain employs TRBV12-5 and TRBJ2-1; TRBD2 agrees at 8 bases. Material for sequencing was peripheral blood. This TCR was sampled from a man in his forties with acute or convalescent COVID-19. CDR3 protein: CASGLVLAGGFNEQFF. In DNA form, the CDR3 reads TGTGCTAGTGGTTTGGTCCTCGCGGGGGGCTTCAATGAGCAGTTCTTC.